This TCR beta chain comes out of a study of shared clonotypes between healthy human individuals. Study-wide findings and caveats: Clonotype sharing among donors likely depends on sequencing depth. Naive CD4 clonotypes overlapped across several donors at about 5.3%.

As for this clone: Its target is not known.

The repertoire was sequenced with immunoSEQ multiplex PCR; TCRdb's copy has only in-frame clones and lacks some. The top ten clones hold roughly 1.8% of a sample with about 2.2 million clones, under 95% of them seen once. Positive CCR7 selection of CD45RO-negative cells yielded the naive CD8 cells, and terminally differentiated effector memory CD45RA+ cells were excluded. The CDR3 totals 15 residues. V was clipped by 1 base and J by 5 bases, with 17 bases between them. In germline, CDR1 is GTSNPN, CDR2 SVGIG (reference sequence). Material: naive CD8+ T cells from PBMCs. The V gene is TRBV30, the J gene TRBJ1-2; D gene ambiguous. The origin of this receptor is a man between 18 and 29 years old in good health. Some clones in this sample may be carry-over from other donors' samples. CDR3 nucleotide sequence: TGTGCCTGGAGTGCCTCCCCTCCGGTTGGGTATGGCTACACCTTC. It translates to CAWSASPPVGYGYTF.